This T cell receptor beta chain was captured by sequencing in a study of control samples from healthy donors and cancer patients. TCRdb's copy holds only in-frame clones and misses some; the assay was immunoSEQ multiplex PCR. This sample has 55,000 to 90,000 clones; 84% occur once, and the top ten carry 25% to 35%. The CDR3 runs to 12 residues. Germline lookup yields CDR1 LNHDA and CDR2 SQIVND (reference sequence). The V and J ends lost 7 bases and 4 bases respectively, with 8 bases between them. This TCR came from a man aged 50-59 years in good health. V usage is TRBV19 and J usage is TRBJ1-5; D is unresolved. The specimen was blood. The CDR3 spells CASKVGNQPQHF. The CDR3 nucleotides read TGTGCCAGTAAGGTTGGAAATCAGCCCCAGCATTTT.